The clone carrying this TCR beta chain occurred once. The sample belongs to a study of blood T cell repertoires in COVID-19. Measured with immunoSEQ multiplex PCR; TCRdb has only the in-frame clones, and not every one. The sample shows roughly 190,000 clones, 88% of them seen only once. From germline, CDR1 is LGHNA and CDR2 YNFKEQ. This CDR3 comprises 16 residues. After removal of 1 base from V and 5 bases from J, the junction contained 6 bases not matched to a gene. V gene TRBV4-2 combines with J gene TRBJ2-3, with 10 bases matching TRBD2. This TCR was sampled from a human donor in a cohort sampled during active COVID-19. The sample comprised peripheral blood. The CDR3 loop reads CASSQAAGGLGDTQYF. The DNA for the CDR3 is TGTGCCAGCAGCCAAGCAGCGGGGGGGCTTGGAGATACGCAGTATTTT.